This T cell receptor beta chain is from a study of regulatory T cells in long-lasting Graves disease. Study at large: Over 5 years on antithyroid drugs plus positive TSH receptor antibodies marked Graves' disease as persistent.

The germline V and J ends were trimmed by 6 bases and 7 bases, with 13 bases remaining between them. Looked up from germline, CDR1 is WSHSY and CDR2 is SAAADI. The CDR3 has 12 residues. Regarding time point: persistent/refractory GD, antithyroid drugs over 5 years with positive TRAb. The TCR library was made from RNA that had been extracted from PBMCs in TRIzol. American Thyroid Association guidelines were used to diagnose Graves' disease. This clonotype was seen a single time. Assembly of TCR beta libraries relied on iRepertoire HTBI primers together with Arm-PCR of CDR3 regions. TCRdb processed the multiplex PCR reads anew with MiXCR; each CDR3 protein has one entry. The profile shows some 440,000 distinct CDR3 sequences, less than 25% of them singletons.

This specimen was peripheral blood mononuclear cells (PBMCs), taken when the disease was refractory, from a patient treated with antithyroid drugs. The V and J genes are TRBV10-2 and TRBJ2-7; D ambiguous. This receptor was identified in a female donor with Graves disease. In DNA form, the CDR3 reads TGCGCCAGCAGCCCTAAGTTACGAGAGCAGTACTTC. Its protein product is CASSPKLREQYF.